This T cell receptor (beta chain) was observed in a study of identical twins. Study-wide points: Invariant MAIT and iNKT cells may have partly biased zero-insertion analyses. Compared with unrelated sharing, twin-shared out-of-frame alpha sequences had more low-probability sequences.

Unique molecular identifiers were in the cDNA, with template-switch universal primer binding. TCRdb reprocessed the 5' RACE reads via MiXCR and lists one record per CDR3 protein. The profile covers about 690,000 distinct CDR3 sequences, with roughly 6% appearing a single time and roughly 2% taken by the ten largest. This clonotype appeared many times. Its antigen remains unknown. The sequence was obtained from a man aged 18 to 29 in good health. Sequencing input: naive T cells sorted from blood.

The CDR3 reads CAISEPHREGEAFF. In nucleotides, the CDR3 is TGTGCCATCAGTGAGCCCCACAGGGAGGGTGAAGCTTTCTTT. V is TRBV10-3 and J is TRBJ1-1; tentatively, D is TRBD1 (6 bases). The CDR3 consists of 14 residues. Per the germline V gene, CDR1 is ENHRY and CDR2 is SYGVKD. The V end lost 2 bases, the J end lost 7 bases, and 14 bases lay between the germline ends.